The next 26 T cell receptor beta chains were all read from a single sample in a study of blood T cell repertoires in COVID-19. The repertoire was sequenced with immunoSEQ multiplex PCR; TCRdb's copy has only in-frame clones and lacks some. The sample lists about 56,000 clones; 75% to 90% were seen once. The sequenced sample consisted of peripheral blood. These receptors all stem from a woman aged 55-69 years with COVID-19, enrolled during active disease.

As DNA, the CDR3 is TGTGCCAGCAGCAAAGGCCCACGGACAGGGTTTACCCGAAAACAGAACAATGAGCAGTTCTTC. Translated, it gives CASSKGPRTGFTRKQNNEQFF. V is TRBV21-1 and J is TRBJ2-1; the table names TRBD1, a call not compared with the DNA. TRBV21-1 is assigned pseudogene status. CDR3 size: 21 residues.

J is TRBJ1-6 and V is TRBV6-1; the D gene is possibly TRBD1 (6 bases). The CDR3 has 15 amino acids. The germline V gene has CDR1 MNHNS and CDR2 SASEGT. Trimming shortened V by 2 bases and J by 5 bases, and 10 bases separated the two germline ends. CDR3 sequence reads: CASSEIRTDNSPLHF. DNA of the CDR3: TGTGCCAGCAGTGAAATAAGGACAGATAATTCACCCCTCCACTTT.

This rearrangement joins TRBV28 to TRBJ1-6, with a possible D match to TRBD1 (6 bases). Germline CDR1 is MDHEN and CDR2 is SYDVKM. V was trimmed by 0 bases and J by 6 bases, leaving 9 bases between them. The CDR3 has 15 residues. The chain's CDR3 is CASSLWGGRNSPLHF. The CDR3 DNA reads TGTGCCAGCAGTTTATGGGGGGGGCGTAATTCACCCCTCCACTTT.

The rearrangement links TRBV18 to TRBJ1-1; TRBD1 is a possible D gene (5 bases). The V end lost 5 bases, the J end lost 4 bases, and 14 bases lay between the germline ends. There are 14 residues in the CDR3. The germline CDR1 and CDR2 sequences are KGHSH and LQKENI. CDR3: CASSTFRDGTEAFF. The CDR3 coding sequence is TGTGCCAGCTCAACATTCAGGGATGGCACTGAAGCTTTCTTT. Combining the CDR3 with reference TRBV18 and TRBJ1-1 gives the whole variable domain NAGVMQNPRHLVRRRGQEARLRCSPMKGHSHVYWYRQLPEEGLKFMVYLQKENIIDESGMPKERFSAEFPKEGPSILRIQQVVRGDSAAYFCASSTFRDGTEAFFGQGTRLTVV.

The chain has TRBV18 and TRBJ1-2; 11 nucleotides align to TRBD1. Germline lookup yields CDR1 KGHSH and CDR2 LQKENI. CDR3 size: 18 residues. V shed 1 base and J 0 bases; nucleotides not matched to a gene: 7. CDR3 in amino acids: CASSPRMGQGGPNYGYTF. The CDR3 DNA reads TGTGCCAGCTCACCACGAATGGGACAGGGGGGACCTAACTATGGCTACACCTTC.

This clone was found once. The chain recombines TRBV27 with TRBJ2-1, with TRBD1 identical over 10 bases. Trimming at V came to 2 bases and at J to 4 bases, leaving 2 bases not matched to a gene. The CDR3 extends over 15 amino acids. Germline V gene data show CDR1 as MNHEY and CDR2 as SMNVEV (reference sequence). CDR3 in amino acids: CASSLRDRGYNEQFF. Here the CDR3 DNA reads TGTGCCAGCAGTTTAAGGGACAGGGGTTACAATGAGCAGTTCTTC.

This clone came up a few times. This chain connects TRBV4-1 to TRBJ2-3; 9 bases are a match to TRBD1. Germline CDR1 is MGHRA and CDR2 is YSYEKL. J gave up 2 bases and V 3 bases, and 9 bases lay outside the gene matches. The CDR3 consists of 17 residues. DNA for the CDR3: TGCGCCAGCAGCCAGACTGCCGGGGACAGGGCCACAGATACGCAGTATTTT. As protein: CASSQTAGDRATDTQYF.

V is TRBV4-1 and J is TRBJ1-2, with 9 bases that match TRBD1. This CDR3 region has 13 residues. The J segment lost 6 bases and the V segment lost 8 bases, leaving 7 bases of the junction unmatched. Germline V gene sequence: CDR1 MGHRA, CDR2 YSYEKL. The CDR3 nucleotides read TGCGCCAGCTCGAGGACAGGGGCCGATGGCTACACCTTC. Its translation: CASSRTGADGYTF.

This chain links TRBV10-3 with TRBJ2-1; 9 bases line up with TRBD2. Germline assignment: CDR1 ENHRY and CDR2 SYGVKD. The length of the CDR3 is 16 residues. V trimming: 4 bases; J trimming: 8 bases; junction bases outside the gene matches: 12. CDR3 in DNA: TGTGCCATCAGTGGAGGAGCGGGGGGCCTGGGGGATGAGCAGTTCTTC. Amino acids: CAISGGAGGLGDEQFF.

This sequence joins TRBV7-9 and TRBJ1-1; D remains unclear. Germline CDR1 reads SEHNR; CDR2 reads FQNEAQ (reference sequence). V was clipped by 5 bases and J by 1 base, with 11 bases between them. This CDR3 region has 14 residues. CDR3 coding DNA: TGTGCCAGCAGCCCCCTGGGAGGGAACACTGAAGCTTTCTTT. Protein product: CASSPLGGNTEAFF.

The gene calls are TRBV18 and TRBJ1-2; D ambiguous. CDR3 length: 12 residues. Trimming took off 6 bases at V and 4 bases at J, with 9 bases between the two ends. CDR1 and CDR2 (germline): KGHSH, LQKENI. The chain's CDR3 is CASSNDTYGYTF. The CDR3 DNA sequence: TGTGCCAGCTCCAATGACACCTATGGCTACACCTTC. Based on the CDR3 plus reference TRBV18 and TRBJ1-2, the full variable domain is NAGVMQNPRHLVRRRGQEARLRCSPMKGHSHVYWYRQLPEEGLKFMVYLQKENIIDESGMPKERFSAEFPKEGPSILRIQQVVRGDSAAYFCASSNDTYGYTFGSGTRLTVV.

The rearrangement links TRBV19 to TRBJ1-1; 8 bases agree with TRBD1. With 7 bases clipped from V and 0 bases from J, the junction kept 4 bases outside the gene matches. This CDR3 spans 14 amino acids. CDR1 LNHDA and CDR2 SQIVND come from the germline V gene (reference sequence). The CDR3 reads CASKIQGVNTEAFF. Here the CDR3 DNA reads TGTGCCAGTAAAATACAGGGGGTGAACACTGAAGCTTTCTTT.

The J gene is TRBJ1-5, the V gene TRBV4-1; TRBD1 might be the D (6 bases). Germline V lookup: CDR1 MGHRA, CDR2 YSYEKL. With 0 bases removed from V and 7 bases from J, the gap between germline ends came to 19 bases. The length of the CDR3 is 17 residues. As DNA, the CDR3 is TGCGCCAGCAGCCAAGATACCTGGGGGGGGGCTGGACAGCCCCAGCATTTT. Its protein product is CASSQDTWGGAGQPQHF.

The V gene is TRBV18, the J gene TRBJ1-4, with 8 positions matching TRBD1. J gave up 6 bases and V 3 bases, and 6 bases lay outside the gene matches. CDR3 length: 15 amino acids. Germline V gene data show CDR1 as KGHSH and CDR2 as LQKENI. The CDR3 region is CASSPRQGRDEKLFF. The CDR3 nucleotides read TGTGCCAGCTCACCCCGACAGGGGAGAGATGAAAAACTGTTTTTT.

The chain uses TRBV11-2 and TRBJ1-6, with 7 bases lining up with TRBD1. The CDR3 has 17 amino acids. V lost 5 bases to trimming and J lost 0 bases; unmatched junction nucleotides: 7. Germline loops: CDR1 SGHAT, CDR2 FQNNGV. CDR3 sequence reads: CASSGPGQSSYNSPLHF. The CDR3 DNA reads TGTGCCAGCAGCGGTCCGGGACAGAGCTCCTATAATTCACCCCTCCACTTT.

This rearrangement joins TRBV28 to TRBJ1-2; 9 bases line up with TRBD1. The trim removed 8 bases at V and 3 bases at J, leaving 13 bases unmatched. Germline V gene lookup returns CDR1 MDHEN and CDR2 SYDVKM. This CDR3 spans 16 amino acids. In DNA form, the CDR3 reads TGTGCCAGCGTGACCGGGACAGGGCTTTTGGACTATGGCTACACCTTC. This sequence encodes CASVTGTGLLDYGYTF.

V gene TRBV6-5 combines with J gene TRBJ1-1; the match to TRBD1 covers 9 bases. This CDR3 is built from 15 residues. Trimming at V came to 1 base and at J to 3 bases, leaving 3 bases not matched to a gene. Germline V gene data show CDR1 as MNHEY and CDR2 as SVGAGI. CDR3 sequence: CASSYWGQGDTEAFF. As DNA, the CDR3 is TGTGCCAGCAGTTACTGGGGACAGGGCGACACTGAAGCTTTCTTT.

The chain has TRBV18 and TRBJ2-7; maybe TRBD1 (7 bases). Germline values: CDR1 KGHSH, CDR2 LQKENI. The CDR3 has 14 residues. V lost 6 bases and J 5 bases, leaving 17 bases between the germline ends. In nucleotides, the CDR3 is TGTGCCAGCTCTCTCATGGAGGGGGCGGACGAGCAGTACTTC. Translated, it gives CASSLMEGADEQYF.

The V gene is TRBV2, the J gene TRBJ2-7; tentatively, D is TRBD2 (5 bases). Germline V gene lookup returns CDR1 SNHLY and CDR2 FYNNEI. Trimming shortened V by 4 bases and J by 4 bases, and 8 bases separated the two germline ends. CDR3 length: 12 amino acids. The CDR3, as DNA: TGTGCCAGCAGTGGGGGAGAGTACGAGCAGTACTTC. This sequence encodes CASSGGEYEQYF.

The chain employs TRBV5-8 and TRBJ2-1; D not certain. Trimming took 4 bases from V and 6 from J, leaving 8 bases between them. The germline gives CDR1 SGHTS, CDR2 YDEGEE. The CDR3 contains 12 residues. CDR3 amino acids: CASSPLVNEQFF. The CDR3 bases are TGTGCCAGCAGCCCCCTCGTCAATGAGCAGTTCTTC.

V is TRBV25-1 and J is TRBJ2-2, with 12 bases matching TRBD1. This CDR3 is built from 18 residues. Germline-derived CDR1 and CDR2 are MGHDK and SYGVNS. After removal of 1 base from V and 5 bases from J, the junction contained 8 bases not matched to a gene. As DNA, the CDR3 is TGTGCCAGCAGTGAATTGGGGACAGGGGGCTTGGGGACCGGGGAGCTGTTTTTT. This encodes CASSELGTGGLGTGELFF.

The chain combines TRBV6-4 with TRBJ1-5; D is uncertain. V gave up 2 bases and J gave up 4 bases, with 6 bases separating them. Germline assignment: CDR1 MRHNA and CDR2 SNTAGT. The CDR3 has 13 residues. The CDR3 nucleotides are TGTGCCAGCAGTGACAACTCAAATCAGCCCCAGCATTTT. This encodes CASSDNSNQPQHF.

This clone was observed a single time. This rearrangement joins TRBV5-4 to TRBJ2-1; TRBD2 matches 7 bases. The CDR3 totals 16 residues. Germline-derived CDR1 and CDR2 are SGHNT and YYREEE (reference sequence). V shed 0 bases and J 7 bases; nucleotides not matched to a gene: 10. The CDR3 DNA sequence: TGTGCCAGCAGCTTGGGAACAGCGGGGACGGGAAATGAGCAGTTCTTC. It encodes CASSLGTAGTGNEQFF.

The V call is TRBV6-2 or TRBV6-3, the J call TRBJ2-3; tentative D call: TRBD2 (5 bases). Germline CDR1 and CDR2: MNHEY and SVGEGT. The germline V and J ends were trimmed by 2 bases and 3 bases, with 6 bases remaining between them. The CDR3 has 13 residues. The CDR3: CASSYRGTDTQYF. The CDR3 nucleotides read TGTGCCAGCAGTTACAGAGGGACAGATACGCAGTATTTT.

V gene TRBV29-1 combines with J gene TRBJ2-7; a possible D gene is TRBD2 (6 bases). Trimming removed 1 base at V and 7 bases at J, with 14 bases between. Germline CDR1 is SQVTM and CDR2 is ANQGSEA. The CDR3 has 13 amino acids. The CDR3 spells CSVEAGSRGEQYF. The DNA for the CDR3 is TGCAGCGTTGAAGCCGGGAGCCGAGGAGAGCAGTACTTC.

The chain is built from TRBV6-5 and TRBJ1-2; tentatively, D is TRBD1 (6 bases). Trimming left V 6 bases short and J 7 bases short, with 18 bases between. Germline V lookup: CDR1 MNHEY, CDR2 SVGAGI. The CDR3 extends over 14 amino acids. CDR3 protein: CASRDPQGTTGYTF. The CDR3 DNA is TGTGCCAGCAGGGATCCACAGGGTACAACTGGCTACACCTTC.